This T cell receptor beta chain came from a study of OX40 agonist ivuxolimab in advanced cancers. Overall study results and limits: In a subset of nonresponders, normalized T-cell clonal expansion was also low.

V was shortened by 7 bases and J by 0 bases, with 13 bases between the two germline ends. There are 14 residues in the CDR3. The V gene's germline CDR1 is LNHDA and CDR2 SQIVND (reference sequence). Sequencing was performed with immunoSEQ multiplex PCR; in TCRdb, only in-frame clones are kept and a portion is missing. Among some 59,000 clones listed, about nine tenths were seen once. Autoimmune disease history or systemic immunosuppression disqualified patients. With regard to this clone: Its antigen is unknown.

V gene TRBV19 combines with J gene TRBJ2-7; TRBD2 might be the D (6 bases). Here the sequenced sample was CD4+ or CD8+ T cells sorted from blood, taken in a trial of the OX40 agonist ivuxolimab. The receptor was isolated from an adult with an advanced solid tumor such as melanoma, head and neck, liver or kidney cancer. The CDR3 DNA is TGTGCCAGTAAGATAGCGGTGAGCTCCTACGAGCAGTACTTC. Translating it yields CASKIAVSSYEQYF. Full variable domain (outside the CDR3, taken from reference TRBV19 and TRBJ2-7): DGGITQSPKYLFRKEGQNVTLSCEQNLNHDAMYWYRQDPGQGLRLIYYSQIVNDFQKGDIAEGYSVSREKKESFPLTVTSAQKNPTAFYLCASKIAVSSYEQYFGPGTRLTVT.